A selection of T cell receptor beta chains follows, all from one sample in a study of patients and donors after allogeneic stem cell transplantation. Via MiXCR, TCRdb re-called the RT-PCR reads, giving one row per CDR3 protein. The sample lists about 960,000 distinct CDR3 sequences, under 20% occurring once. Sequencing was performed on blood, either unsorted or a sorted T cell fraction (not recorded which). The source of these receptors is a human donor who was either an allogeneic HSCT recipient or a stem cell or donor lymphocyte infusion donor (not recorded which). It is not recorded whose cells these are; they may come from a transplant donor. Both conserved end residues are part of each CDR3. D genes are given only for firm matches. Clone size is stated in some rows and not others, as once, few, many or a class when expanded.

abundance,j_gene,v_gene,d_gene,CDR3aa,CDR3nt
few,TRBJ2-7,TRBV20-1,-,CSANRVSGGQYF,TGCAGTGCTAACAGGGTCTCCGGCGGACAGTACTTC
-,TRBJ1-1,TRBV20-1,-,CSALRGAGEAFF,TGCAGTGCTCTCCGGGGGGCTGGTGAAGCTTTCTTT
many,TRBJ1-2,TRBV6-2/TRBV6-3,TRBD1,CASSSDREWNYGYTF,TGTGCCAGCAGTTCGGACAGGGAGTGGAACTATGGCTACACCTTC
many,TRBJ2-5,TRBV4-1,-,CASSQAEIGGETQYF,TGCGCCAGCAGCCAAGCCGAAATTGGGGGAGAGACCCAGTACTTC
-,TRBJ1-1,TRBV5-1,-,CASSVRTDRHTEAFF,TGCGCCAGCAGCGTACGGACAGACCGTCACACTGAAGCTTTCTTT
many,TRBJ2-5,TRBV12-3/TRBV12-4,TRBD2,CASSGGGGQETQYF,TGTGCCAGCAGTGGCGGGGGGGGTCAAGAGACCCAGTACTTC
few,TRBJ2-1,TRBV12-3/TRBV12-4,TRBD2,CASGSTWASGVVDEQFF,TGTGCCAGCGGGTCGACCTGGGCTAGCGGGGTTGTAGATGAGCAGTTCTTC
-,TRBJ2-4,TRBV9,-,CASSESSVLAKNIQYF,TGTGCCAGCAGCGAATCCAGCGTTCTAGCCAAAAACATTCAGTACTTC
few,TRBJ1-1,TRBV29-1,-,CSVGKRGVQRGNTEAFF,TGCAGCGTTGGGAAGCGGGGGGTCCAAAGGGGGAACACTGAAGCTTTCTTT
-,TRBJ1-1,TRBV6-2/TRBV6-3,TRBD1,CASRPDRAYTEAFF,TGTGCCAGCAGGCCCGACAGGGCATACACTGAAGCTTTCTTT
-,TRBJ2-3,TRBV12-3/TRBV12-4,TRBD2,CASSHLAGDTDTQYF,TGTGCCAGCAGCCACCTAGCGGGAGACACAGATACGCAGTATTTT
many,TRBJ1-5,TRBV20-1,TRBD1,CSATQDRVDQPQHF,TGCAGTGCCACACAGGACAGGGTGGATCAGCCCCAGCATTTT
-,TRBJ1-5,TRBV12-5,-,CASGRNADSNQPQHF,TGTGCTAGTGGAAGAAATGCCGATAGCAATCAGCCCCAGCATTTT
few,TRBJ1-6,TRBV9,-,CASSYTGKKNSPLHF,TGTGCCAGCAGTTACACAGGGAAAAAGAATTCACCCCTCCACTTT
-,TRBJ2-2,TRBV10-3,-,CAIRDPMITGELFF,TGTGCCATCAGGGACCCAATGATCACCGGGGAGCTGTTTTTT
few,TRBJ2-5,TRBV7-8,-,CASSSGTRREETQYF,TGTGCCAGCAGCTCCGGGACACGTCGAGAGGAGACCCAGTACTTC
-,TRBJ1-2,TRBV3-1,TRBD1,CASSRPGQGLGGYTF,TGTGCCAGCAGCCGGCCGGGACAGGGGCTTGGGGGCTACACCTTC
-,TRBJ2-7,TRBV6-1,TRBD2,CASRLAGGTYEQYF,TGTGCCAGCAGACTAGCGGGAGGTACCTACGAGCAGTACTTC
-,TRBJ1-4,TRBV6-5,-,CASSFVIVDEKLFF,TGTGCCAGCAGTTTCGTTATCGTGGATGAAAAACTGTTTTTT
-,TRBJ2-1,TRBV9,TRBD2,CASSVGGTTYYNEQFF,TGTGCCAGCAGCGTAGGAGGGACTACCTACTACAATGAGCAGTTCTTC
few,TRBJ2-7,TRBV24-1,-,CATSDHQGPIYEQYF,TGTGCCACCAGTGACCACCAGGGACCCATCTACGAGCAGTACTTC
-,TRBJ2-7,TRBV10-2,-,CASSVDSGYEQYF,TGCGCCAGCAGTGTTGACAGTGGCTACGAGCAGTACTTC
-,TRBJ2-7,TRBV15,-,CATSREPERRGGEQYF,TGTGCCACCAGCAGGGAACCGGAAAGGAGGGGGGGCGAGCAGTACTTC
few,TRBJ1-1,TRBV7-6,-,CASSHSGVGGRNTEAFF,TGTGCCAGCAGCCATTCGGGGGTGGGGGGGAGAAACACTGAAGCTTTCTTT
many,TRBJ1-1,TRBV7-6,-,CASSLVRGRRLAFF,TGTGCCAGCAGCTTGGTCAGGGGAAGGCGGCTGGCTTTCTTT
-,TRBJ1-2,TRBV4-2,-,CASSQDAGGNYGYTF,TGTGCCAGCAGCCAAGACGCGGGAGGAAACTATGGCTACACCTTC
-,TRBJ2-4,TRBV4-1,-,CASSQVGGPGNIQYF,TGCGCCAGCAGCCAAGTTGGGGGTCCGGGGAACATTCAGTACTTC
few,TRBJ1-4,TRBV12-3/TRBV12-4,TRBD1,CASREGTGHNEKLFF,TGTGCCAGCAGGGAAGGGACAGGACATAATGAAAAACTGTTTTTT
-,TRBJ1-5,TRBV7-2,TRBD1,CASSDRGRQPQHF,TGTGCCAGCAGCGACAGGGGGCGACAGCCCCAGCATTTT
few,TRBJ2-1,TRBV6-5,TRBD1,CASSYSVGQGAGYNEQFF,TGTGCCAGCAGTTACTCGGTCGGGCAGGGGGCCGGCTACAATGAGCAGTTCTTC
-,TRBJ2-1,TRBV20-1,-,CSARDYRGGYNEQFF,TGCAGTGCTAGAGATTATCGAGGGGGCTACAATGAGCAGTTCTTC
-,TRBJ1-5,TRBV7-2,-,CASSPVGPRNQPQHF,TGTGCCAGCAGCCCAGTGGGCCCCCGAAATCAGCCCCAGCATTTT
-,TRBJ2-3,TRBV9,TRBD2,CASSARGEHSWDTQYF,TGTGCCAGCAGCGCGCGGGGGGAACATTCTTGGGATACGCAGTATTTT
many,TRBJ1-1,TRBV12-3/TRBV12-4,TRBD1,CASSYTVTGASGTEAFF,TGTGCCAGCAGCTATACAGTAACAGGGGCCAGCGGCACTGAAGCTTTCTTT
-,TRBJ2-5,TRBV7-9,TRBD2,CASSVLAGGQETQYF,TGTGCCAGCAGCGTACTAGCGGGGGGGCAAGAGACCCAGTACTTC
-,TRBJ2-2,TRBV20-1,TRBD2,CSARAGGNTGELFF,TGCAGTGCTCGAGCGGGGGGGAACACCGGGGAGCTGTTTTTT
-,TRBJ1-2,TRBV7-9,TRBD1,CASSSRQGDGYTF,TGTGCCAGCAGCTCCAGACAGGGAGACGGCTACACCTTC
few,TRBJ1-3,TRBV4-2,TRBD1,CASSQEPSQDRSGNTIYF,TGTGCCAGCAGCCAAGAGCCTTCCCAGGACAGGTCTGGAAACACCATATATTTT
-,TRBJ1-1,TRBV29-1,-,CSVVGAMNTEAFF,TGCAGCGTTGTGGGGGCGATGAACACTGAAGCTTTCTTT
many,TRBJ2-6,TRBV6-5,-,CASSFWTDLSGANVLTF,TGTGCCAGCAGTTTCTGGACAGATCTCTCTGGGGCCAACGTCCTGACTTTC
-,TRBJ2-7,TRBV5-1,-,CASSLGGTGNEQYF,TGCGCCAGCAGCTTGGGGGGGACCGGAAACGAGCAGTACTTC
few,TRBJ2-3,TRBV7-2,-,CASSLFRGDTQYF,TGTGCCAGCAGCTTATTTCGGGGAGATACGCAGTATTTT
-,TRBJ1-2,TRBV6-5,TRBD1,CASSYSPTGSNYGYTF,TGTGCCAGCAGTTACTCTCCGACAGGGTCTAACTATGGCTACACCTTC
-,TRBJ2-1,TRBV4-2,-,CASSQDLTAGRGEQFF,TGTGCCAGCAGCCAAGATTTAACCGCGGGAAGGGGTGAGCAGTTCTTC
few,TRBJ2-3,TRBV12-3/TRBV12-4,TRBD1,CASSLGDRRTDTQYF,TGTGCCAGCAGTTTAGGGGACAGAAGAACAGATACGCAGTATTTT
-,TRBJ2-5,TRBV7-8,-,CASSKLKETQYF,TGTGCCAGCAGCAAATTAAAAGAGACCCAGTACTTC